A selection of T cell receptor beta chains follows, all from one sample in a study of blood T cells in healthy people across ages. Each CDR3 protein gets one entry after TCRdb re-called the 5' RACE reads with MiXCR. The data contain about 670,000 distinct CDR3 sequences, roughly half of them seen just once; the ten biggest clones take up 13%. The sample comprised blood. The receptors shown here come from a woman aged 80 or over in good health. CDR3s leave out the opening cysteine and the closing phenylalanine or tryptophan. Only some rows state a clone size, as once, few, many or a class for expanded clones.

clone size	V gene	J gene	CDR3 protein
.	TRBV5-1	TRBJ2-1	ASSLEGQGVVGQF
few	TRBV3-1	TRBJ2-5	ASSQVGGGLLY
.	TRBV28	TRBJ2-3	ASSTRKSTETQY
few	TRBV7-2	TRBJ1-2	ASSFWTGGTYGYT
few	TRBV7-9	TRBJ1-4	ASSLKGATNEKLF
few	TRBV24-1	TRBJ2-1	ATSDLTWRRF
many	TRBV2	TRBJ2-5	ASSSQGSETQY
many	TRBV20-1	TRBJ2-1	SARLAGGNNEQF
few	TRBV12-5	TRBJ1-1	ASGPPGTLKAF
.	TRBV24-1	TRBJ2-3	ATSYRGALMDTQY
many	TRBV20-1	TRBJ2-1	SARHAGGTNEQF
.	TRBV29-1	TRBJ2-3	SSFSGGTQQY
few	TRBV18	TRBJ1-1	ASSSAKGTEAF
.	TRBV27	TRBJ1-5	ASSVTGLMNQPQH
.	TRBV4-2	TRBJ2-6	ASSQAGSTGANVLT
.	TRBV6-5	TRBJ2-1	ASRGRGKYNEQF
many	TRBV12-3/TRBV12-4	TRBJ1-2	ASSLRSAGQGDGYT
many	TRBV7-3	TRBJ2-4	ASSLTGHEEQY
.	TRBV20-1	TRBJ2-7	SARENRGTYEQY
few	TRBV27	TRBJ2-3	ASSFPGGRTDTQY
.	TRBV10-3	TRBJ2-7	AISASIEIQY
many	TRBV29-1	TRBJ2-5	SVARGQGPETQY
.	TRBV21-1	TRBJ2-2	ASSQKNRMNTGELF
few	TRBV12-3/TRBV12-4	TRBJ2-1	ASSPPVLGNEQF
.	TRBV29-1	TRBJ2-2	SVDRTGELF
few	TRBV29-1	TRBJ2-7	SVQGLSYEQY
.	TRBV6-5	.	ASSYLQGTLIYEQY
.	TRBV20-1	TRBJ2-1	SAGELAGDYNEQF
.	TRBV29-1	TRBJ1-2	SVERDRGPHT
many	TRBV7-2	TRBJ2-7	ASSLDTGSLTYEQY
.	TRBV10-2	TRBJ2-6	ASSVQGGSGANVLT
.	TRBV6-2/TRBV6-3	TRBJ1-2	ASSADSYGYT
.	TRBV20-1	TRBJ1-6	SARDRGREALH
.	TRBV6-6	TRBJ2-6	ASRLDSGANVLT
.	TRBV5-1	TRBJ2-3	ASSITDITDTQY
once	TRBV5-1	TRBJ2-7	ASSLGNTAYEQY
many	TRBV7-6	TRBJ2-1	ASSQINNEQF
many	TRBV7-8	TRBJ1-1	ASSLSTVEAF
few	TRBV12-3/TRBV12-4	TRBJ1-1	ASRPGQGAVAEAF
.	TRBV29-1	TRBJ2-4	SVEDSASSIQY
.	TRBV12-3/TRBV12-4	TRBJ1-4	ASTSPGTGSSKLF
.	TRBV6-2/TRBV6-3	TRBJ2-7	ASNSPGTGSDEQY
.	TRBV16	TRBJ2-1	ASSHGAGSYNEQF
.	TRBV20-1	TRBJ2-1	TLLAPHGANEQF
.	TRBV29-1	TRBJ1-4	SVLGGATNEKLF
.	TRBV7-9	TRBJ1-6	ASSSKKTGSYPLALH